This T cell receptor (beta chain) was observed in a study of T cell changes during pregnancy in multiple sclerosis. CDR1 SNHLY and CDR2 FYNNEI come from the germline V gene. The ends were cut back, 0 bases at V and 7 bases at J, with 21 bases in the middle. This CDR3 is 17 amino acids long. TCRdb keeps only in-frame clones here, not all; method: immunoSEQ multiplex PCR. The sample lists approximately 58,000 clones, approximately 90% occurring once. Sequenced material: CD4+ T cells from peripheral blood mononuclear cells, taken after pregnancy. This sequence was found in a female donor in good health, enrolled as a control in a pregnancy study. The J gene is TRBJ1-2, the V gene TRBV2; D might be TRBD1 (6 bases). The CDR3 is CASSEARSTRGQGGYTF. CDR3 coding DNA: TGTGCCAGCAGTGAAGCGCGGAGTACAAGGGGACAAGGTGGCTACACCTTC.